Sequencing of this T cell receptor beta chain was carried out in a study of blood T cells in healthy people across ages. The V gene lost 6 bases and the J gene lost 0 bases, with 12 bases spanning the gap. The CDR3 spans 15 residues. For the second PCR, which ran for about 6 to 11 cycles, a sample-barcoded 5' primer and a J-beta primer mix were used. TCRdb called the 5' RACE reads again in MiXCR, with one record for every CDR3 protein. The sample lists hundreds of thousands of distinct CDR3 sequences; approximately 31% were seen once. This chain connects TRBV12-3 or TRBV12-4 to TRBJ2-4; TRBD1 is a possible D gene (6 bases). Sequenced: blood. The source is a woman older than 75 in good health. Here the CDR3 reads CASSSDSLAKNIQYF. DNA for the CDR3: TGTGCCAGCAGCTCGGACAGCCTAGCCAAAAACATTCAGTACTTC.